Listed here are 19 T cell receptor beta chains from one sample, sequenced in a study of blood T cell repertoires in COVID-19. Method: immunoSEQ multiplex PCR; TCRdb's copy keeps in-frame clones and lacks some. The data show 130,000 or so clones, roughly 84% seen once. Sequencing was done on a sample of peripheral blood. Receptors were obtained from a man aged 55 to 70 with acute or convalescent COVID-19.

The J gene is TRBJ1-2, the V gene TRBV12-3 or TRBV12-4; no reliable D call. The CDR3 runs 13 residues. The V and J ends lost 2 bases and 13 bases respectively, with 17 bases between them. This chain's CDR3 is CASSLLVAVSATF. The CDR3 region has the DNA TGTGCCAGCAGTTTATTAGTGGCGGTTAGTGCCACCTTC.

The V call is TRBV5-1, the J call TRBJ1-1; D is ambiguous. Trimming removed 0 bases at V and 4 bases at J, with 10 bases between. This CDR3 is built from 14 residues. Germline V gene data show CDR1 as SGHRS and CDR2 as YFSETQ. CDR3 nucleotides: TGCGCCAGCAGCTTGGCGCCTGGAGGCACTGAAGCTTTCTTT. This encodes CASSLAPGGTEAFF.

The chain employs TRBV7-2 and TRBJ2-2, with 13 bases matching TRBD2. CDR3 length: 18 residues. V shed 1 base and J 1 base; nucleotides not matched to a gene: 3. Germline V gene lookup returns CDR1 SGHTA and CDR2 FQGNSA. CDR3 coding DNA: TGTGCCAGCAGCTTAGTGGGACTAGCGGGACTGAACACCGGGGAGCTGTTTTTT. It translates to CASSLVGLAGLNTGELFF.

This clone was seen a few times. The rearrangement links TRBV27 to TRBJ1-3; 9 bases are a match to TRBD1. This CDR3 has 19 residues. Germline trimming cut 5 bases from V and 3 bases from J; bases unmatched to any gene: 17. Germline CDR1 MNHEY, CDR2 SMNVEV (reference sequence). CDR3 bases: TGTGCCAGCAGTACCCGCCGGGGACAGGGCGGGTTTAGTGGAAACACCATATATTTT. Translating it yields CASSTRRGQGGFSGNTIYF.

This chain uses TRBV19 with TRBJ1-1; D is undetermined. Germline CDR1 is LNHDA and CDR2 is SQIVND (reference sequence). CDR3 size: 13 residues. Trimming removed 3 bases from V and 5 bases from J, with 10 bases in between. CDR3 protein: CASSIAGVTEAFF. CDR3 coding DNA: TGTGCCAGTAGTATTGCAGGTGTAACTGAAGCTTTCTTT.

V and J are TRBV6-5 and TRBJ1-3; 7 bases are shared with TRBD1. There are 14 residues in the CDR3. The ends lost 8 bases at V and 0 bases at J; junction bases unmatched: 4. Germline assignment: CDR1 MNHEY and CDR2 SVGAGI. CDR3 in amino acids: CASSTGRSGNTIYF. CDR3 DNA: TGTGCCAGCTCGACAGGGCGCTCTGGAAACACCATATATTTT.

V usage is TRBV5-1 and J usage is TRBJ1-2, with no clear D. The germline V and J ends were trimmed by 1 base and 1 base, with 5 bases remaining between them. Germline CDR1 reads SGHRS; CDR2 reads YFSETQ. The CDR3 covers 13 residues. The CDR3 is CASSLYGNYGYTF. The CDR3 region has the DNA TGCGCCAGCAGCTTGTACGGTAACTATGGCTACACCTTC.

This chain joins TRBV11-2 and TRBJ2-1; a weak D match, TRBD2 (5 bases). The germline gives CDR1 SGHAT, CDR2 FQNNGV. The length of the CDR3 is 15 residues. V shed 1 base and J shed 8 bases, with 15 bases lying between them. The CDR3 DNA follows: TGTGCCAGCAGCTTAGCTAGCCCATTATTGTATGAGCAGTTCTTC. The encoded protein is CASSLASPLLYEQFF.

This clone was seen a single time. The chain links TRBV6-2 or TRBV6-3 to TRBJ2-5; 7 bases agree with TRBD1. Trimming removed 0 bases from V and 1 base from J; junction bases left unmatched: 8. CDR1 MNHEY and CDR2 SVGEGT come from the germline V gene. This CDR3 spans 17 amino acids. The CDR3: CASSYSRGQTPQETQYF. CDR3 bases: TGTGCCAGCAGTTACTCGAGGGGGCAGACACCCCAAGAGACCCAGTACTTC.

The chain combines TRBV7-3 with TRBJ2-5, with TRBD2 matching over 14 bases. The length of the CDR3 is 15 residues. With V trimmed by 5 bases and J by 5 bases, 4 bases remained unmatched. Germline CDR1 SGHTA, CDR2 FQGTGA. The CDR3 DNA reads TGTGCCAGCAGCCAGGGACTAGCGGGGGATGAGACCCAGTACTTC. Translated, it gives CASSQGLAGDETQYF. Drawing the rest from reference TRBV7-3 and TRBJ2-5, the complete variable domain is GAGVSQTPSNKVTEKGKYVELRCDPISGHTALYWYRQSLGQGPEFLIYFQGTGAADDSGLPNDRFFAVRPEGSVSTLKIQRTERGDSAVYLCASSQGLAGDETQYFGPGTRLLVL.

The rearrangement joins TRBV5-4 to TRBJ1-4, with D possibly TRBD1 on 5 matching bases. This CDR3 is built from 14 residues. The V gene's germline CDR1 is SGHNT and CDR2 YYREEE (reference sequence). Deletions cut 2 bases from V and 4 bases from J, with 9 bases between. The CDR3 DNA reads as TGTGCCAGCAGCTTCGAACAGGATAATGAAAAACTGTTTTTT. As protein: CASSFEQDNEKLFF.

CDR3 loop: CASVWTLTNEKLFF. Here the CDR3 DNA reads TGTGCCAGCGTTTGGACACTAACTAATGAAAAACTGTTTTTT. This chain connects TRBV2 to TRBJ1-4; D may be TRBD1 (5 bases). The CDR3 is made up of 14 amino acids. Germline loops: CDR1 SNHLY, CDR2 FYNNEI. Trimming left V 8 bases short and J 1 base short, with 11 bases between.

DNA for the CDR3: TGCGCCAGCAGCACGGAATGGGCTCAAGAGACCCAGTACTTC. As protein: CASSTEWAQETQYF. V and J are TRBV5-1 and TRBJ2-5, with D unresolved. The CDR3 covers 14 residues. The germline V gene has CDR1 SGHRS and CDR2 YFSETQ. Deletions cut 4 bases from V and 2 bases from J, with 12 bases between.

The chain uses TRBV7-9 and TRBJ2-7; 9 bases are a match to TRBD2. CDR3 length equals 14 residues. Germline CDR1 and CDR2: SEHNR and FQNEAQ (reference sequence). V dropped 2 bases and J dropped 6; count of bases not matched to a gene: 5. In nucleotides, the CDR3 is TGTGCCAGCAGCTTATGGGGACTAGCCCCCGAGCAGTACTTC. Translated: CASSLWGLAPEQYF.

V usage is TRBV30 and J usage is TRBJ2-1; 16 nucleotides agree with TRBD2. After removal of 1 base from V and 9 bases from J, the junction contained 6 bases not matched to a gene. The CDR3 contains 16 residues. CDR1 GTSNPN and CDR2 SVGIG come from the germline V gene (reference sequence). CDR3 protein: CAWSEPGLAGGGEQFF. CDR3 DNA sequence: TGTGCCTGGAGTGAACCGGGACTAGCGGGAGGGGGTGAGCAGTTCTTC.

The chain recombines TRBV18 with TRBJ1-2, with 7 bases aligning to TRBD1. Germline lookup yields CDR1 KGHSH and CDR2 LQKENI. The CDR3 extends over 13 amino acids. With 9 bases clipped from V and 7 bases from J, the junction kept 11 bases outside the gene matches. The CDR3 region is CASAATGASGYTF. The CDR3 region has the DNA TGTGCCAGTGCCGCAACAGGGGCGAGTGGCTACACCTTC. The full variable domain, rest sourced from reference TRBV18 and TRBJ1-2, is NAGVMQNPRHLVRRRGQEARLRCSPMKGHSHVYWYRQLPEEGLKFMVYLQKENIIDESGMPKERFSAEFPKEGPSILRIQQVVRGDSAAYFCASAATGASGYTFGSGTRLTVV.

CDR3 amino acids: CASSQQGNYGYTF. The DNA of the CDR3 is TGTGCCAGCAGCCAACAGGGAAACTATGGCTACACCTTC. This chain links TRBV14 with TRBJ1-2, with D tentatively TRBD1 (5 bases). The CDR3 runs 13 residues. V was trimmed by 2 bases and J by 2 bases, leaving 6 bases between them. Germline values: CDR1 SGHDN, CDR2 FVKESK.

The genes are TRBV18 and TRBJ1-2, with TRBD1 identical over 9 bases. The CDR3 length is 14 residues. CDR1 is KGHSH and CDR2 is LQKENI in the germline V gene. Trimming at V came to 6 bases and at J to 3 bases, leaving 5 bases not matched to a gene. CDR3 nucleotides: TGTGCCAGCTCGCCGGGACAGGGTGACTATGGCTACACCTTC. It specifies CASSPGQGDYGYTF.

Written as DNA, the CDR3 is TGTGCCAGCAGCTTGCGACTAGCGGGAGTAGACGAGCAGTACTTC. Amino acids: CASSLRLAGVDEQYF. This chain links TRBV7-2 with TRBJ2-7, with 12 bases lining up with TRBD2. V was clipped by 3 bases and J by 5 bases; unmatched bases: 5. CDR3 length: 15 residues. Per germline, CDR1 SGHTA and CDR2 FQGNSA.